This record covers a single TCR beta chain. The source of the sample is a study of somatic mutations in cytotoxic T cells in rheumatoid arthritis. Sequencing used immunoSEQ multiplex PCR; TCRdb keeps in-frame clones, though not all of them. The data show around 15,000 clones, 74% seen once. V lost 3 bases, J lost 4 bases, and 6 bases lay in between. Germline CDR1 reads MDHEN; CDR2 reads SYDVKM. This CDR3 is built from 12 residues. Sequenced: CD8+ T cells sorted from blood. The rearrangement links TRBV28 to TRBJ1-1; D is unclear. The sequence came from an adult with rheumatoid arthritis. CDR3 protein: CASSFRSTEAFF. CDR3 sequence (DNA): TGTGCCAGCAGTTTTAGATCCACTGAAGCTTTCTTT.